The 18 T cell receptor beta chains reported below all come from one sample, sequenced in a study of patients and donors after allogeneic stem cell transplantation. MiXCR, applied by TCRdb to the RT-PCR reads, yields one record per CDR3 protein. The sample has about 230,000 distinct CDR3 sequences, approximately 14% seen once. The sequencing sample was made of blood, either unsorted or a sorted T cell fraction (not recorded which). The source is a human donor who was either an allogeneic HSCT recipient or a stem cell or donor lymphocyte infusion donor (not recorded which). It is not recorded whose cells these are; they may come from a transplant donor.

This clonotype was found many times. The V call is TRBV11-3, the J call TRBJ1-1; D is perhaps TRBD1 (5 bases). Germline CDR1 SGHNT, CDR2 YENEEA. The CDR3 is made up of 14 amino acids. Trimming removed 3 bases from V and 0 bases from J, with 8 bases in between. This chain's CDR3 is CASSLGRMNTEAFF. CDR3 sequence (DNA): TGTGCCAGCAGCTTGGGACGGATGAACACTGAAGCTTTCTTT.

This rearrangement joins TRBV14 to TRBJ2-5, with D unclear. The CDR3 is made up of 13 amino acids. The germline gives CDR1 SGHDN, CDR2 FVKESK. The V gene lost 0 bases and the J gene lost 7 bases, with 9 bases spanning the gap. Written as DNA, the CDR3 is TGTGCCAGCAGCCAAGACGGAAAGGGGACCCAGTACTTC. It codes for CASSQDGKGTQYF.

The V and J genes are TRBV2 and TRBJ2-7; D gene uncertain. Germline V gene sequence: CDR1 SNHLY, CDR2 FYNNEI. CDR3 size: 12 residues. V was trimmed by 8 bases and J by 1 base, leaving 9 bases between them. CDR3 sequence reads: CASGRISYEQYF. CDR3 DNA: TGTGCCAGCGGTAGAATATCCTACGAGCAGTACTTC. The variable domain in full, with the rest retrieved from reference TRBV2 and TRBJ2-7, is EPEVTQTPSHQVTQMGQEVILRCVPISNHLYFYWYRQILGQKVEFLVSFYNNEISEKSEIFDDQFSVERPDGSNFTLKIRSTKLEDSAMYFCASGRISYEQYFGPGTRLTVT.

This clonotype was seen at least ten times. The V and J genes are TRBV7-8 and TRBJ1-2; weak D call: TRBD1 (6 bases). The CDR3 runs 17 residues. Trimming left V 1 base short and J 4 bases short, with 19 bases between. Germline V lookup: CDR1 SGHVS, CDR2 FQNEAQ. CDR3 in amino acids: CASSLGDWGAPGYGYTF. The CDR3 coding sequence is TGTGCCAGCAGCTTAGGGGATTGGGGGGCCCCTGGCTATGGCTACACCTTC.

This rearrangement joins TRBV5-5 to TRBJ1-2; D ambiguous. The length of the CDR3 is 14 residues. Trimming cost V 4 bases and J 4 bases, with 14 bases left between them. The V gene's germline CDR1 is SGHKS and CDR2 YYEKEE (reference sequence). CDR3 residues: CASSPRRVSYGYTF. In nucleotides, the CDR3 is TGTGCCAGCAGCCCGCGTAGGGTGTCCTATGGCTACACCTTC. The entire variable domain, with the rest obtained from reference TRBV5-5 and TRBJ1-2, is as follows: DAGVTQSPTHLIKTRGQQVTLRCSPISGHKSVSWYQQVLGQGPQFIFQYYEKEERGRGNFPDRFSARQFPNYSSELNVNALLLGDSALYLCASSPRRVSYGYTFGSGTRLTVV.

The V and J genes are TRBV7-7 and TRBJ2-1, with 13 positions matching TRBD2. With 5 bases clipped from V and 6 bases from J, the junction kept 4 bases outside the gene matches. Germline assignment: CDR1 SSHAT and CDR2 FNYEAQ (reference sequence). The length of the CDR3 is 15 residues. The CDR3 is CASSPWTSGSNEQFF. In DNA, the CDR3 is TGTGCCAGCAGCCCATGGACTAGCGGGAGCAATGAGCAGTTCTTC.

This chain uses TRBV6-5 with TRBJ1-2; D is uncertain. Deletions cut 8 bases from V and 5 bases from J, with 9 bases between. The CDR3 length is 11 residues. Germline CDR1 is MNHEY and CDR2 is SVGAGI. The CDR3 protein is CASRNRYGYTF. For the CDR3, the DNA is TGTGCCAGCCGGAATCGATATGGCTACACCTTC.

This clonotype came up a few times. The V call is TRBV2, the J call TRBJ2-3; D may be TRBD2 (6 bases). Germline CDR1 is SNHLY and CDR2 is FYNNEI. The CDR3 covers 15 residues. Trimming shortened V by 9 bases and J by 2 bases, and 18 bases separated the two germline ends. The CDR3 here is CARKGLAHFTDTQYF. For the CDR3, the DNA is TGTGCCAGAAAGGGGCTAGCGCATTTCACAGATACGCAGTATTTT.

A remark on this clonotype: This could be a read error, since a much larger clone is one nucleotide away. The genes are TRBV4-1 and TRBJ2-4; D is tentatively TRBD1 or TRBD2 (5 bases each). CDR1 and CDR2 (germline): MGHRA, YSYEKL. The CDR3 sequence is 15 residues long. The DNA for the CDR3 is TGCGCCAGCAGCTCCCATAACGTGGGGGTAAACATGCAGTACTTC. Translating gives CASSSHNVGVNMQYF.

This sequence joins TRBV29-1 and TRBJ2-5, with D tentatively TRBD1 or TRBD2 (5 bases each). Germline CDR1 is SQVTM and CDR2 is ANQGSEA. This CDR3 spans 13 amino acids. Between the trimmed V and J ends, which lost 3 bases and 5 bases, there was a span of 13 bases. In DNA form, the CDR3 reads TGCAGCGTTGAGCGGGCAGGGAGCGAGACCCAGTACTTC. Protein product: CSVERAGSETQYF.

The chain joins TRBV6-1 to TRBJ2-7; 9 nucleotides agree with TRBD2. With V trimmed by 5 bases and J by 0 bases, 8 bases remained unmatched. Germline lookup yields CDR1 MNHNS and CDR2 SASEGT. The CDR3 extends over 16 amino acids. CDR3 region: CASSPQGLALSYEQYF. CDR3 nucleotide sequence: TGTGCCAGCAGTCCCCAGGGACTAGCTCTCTCCTACGAGCAGTACTTC.

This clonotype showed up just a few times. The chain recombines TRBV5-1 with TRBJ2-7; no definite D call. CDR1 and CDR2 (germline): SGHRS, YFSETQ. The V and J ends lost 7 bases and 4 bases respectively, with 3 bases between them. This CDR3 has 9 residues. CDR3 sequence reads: CASLYEQYF. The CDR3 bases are TGCGCCAGCCTTTACGAGCAGTACTTC.

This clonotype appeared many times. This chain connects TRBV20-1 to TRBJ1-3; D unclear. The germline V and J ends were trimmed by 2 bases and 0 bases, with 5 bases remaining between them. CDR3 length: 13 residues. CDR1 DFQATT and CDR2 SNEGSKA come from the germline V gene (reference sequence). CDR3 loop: CSARKRSGNTIYF. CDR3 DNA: TGCAGTGCTAGAAAGCGCTCTGGAAACACCATATATTTT.

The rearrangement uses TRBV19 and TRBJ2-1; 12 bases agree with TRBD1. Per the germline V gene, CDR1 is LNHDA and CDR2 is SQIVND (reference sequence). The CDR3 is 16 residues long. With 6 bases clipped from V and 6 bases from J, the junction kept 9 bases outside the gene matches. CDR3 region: CASRSSGTGGINEQFF. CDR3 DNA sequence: TGTGCCAGTAGATCCTCCGGGACAGGGGGCATCAATGAGCAGTTCTTC.

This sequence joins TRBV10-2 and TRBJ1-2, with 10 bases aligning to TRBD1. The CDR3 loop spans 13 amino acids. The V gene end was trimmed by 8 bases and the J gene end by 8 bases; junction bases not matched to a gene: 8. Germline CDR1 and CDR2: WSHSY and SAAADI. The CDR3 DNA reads TGCGCCAGCCGGGACAGGGGACGTCAGGGCTACACCTTC. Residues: CASRDRGRQGYTF.

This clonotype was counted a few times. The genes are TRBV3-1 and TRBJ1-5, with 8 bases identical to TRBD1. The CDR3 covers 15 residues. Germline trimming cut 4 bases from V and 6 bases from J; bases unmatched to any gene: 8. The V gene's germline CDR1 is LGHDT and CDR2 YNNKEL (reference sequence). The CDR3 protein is CASSPLGQVGQPQHF. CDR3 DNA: TGTGCCAGCAGCCCCCTGGGACAGGTGGGTCAGCCCCAGCATTTT.

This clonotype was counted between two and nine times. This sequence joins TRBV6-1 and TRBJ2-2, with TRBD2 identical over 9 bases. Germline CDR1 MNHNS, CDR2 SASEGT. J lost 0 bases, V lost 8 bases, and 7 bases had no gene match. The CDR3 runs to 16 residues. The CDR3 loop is CASSAGGASNTGELFF. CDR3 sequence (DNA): TGTGCCAGCTCAGCGGGGGGCGCTTCGAACACCGGGGAGCTGTTTTTT.

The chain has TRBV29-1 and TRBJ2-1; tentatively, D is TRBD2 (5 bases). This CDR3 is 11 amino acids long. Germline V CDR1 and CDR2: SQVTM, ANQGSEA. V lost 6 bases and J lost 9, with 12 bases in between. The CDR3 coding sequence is TGCAGCGTCCCAGTGGGGAGTGAGCAGTTCTTC. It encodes CSVPVGSEQFF.